A selection of T cell receptor beta chains follows, all from one sample in a study of T cell responses to AZD1222 COVID-19 vaccine. Using immunoSEQ multiplex PCR, the repertoire was profiled, and TCRdb retains in-frame clones only, with some absent. The repertoire holds around 130,000 clones, 75% to 95% seen once, with 4% to 4.5% in the top ten. The source material was peripheral blood, sampled 28 days after the second dose of the MenACWY control vaccine. These receptors originate from an adult who received the MenACWY meningococcal vaccine as a control. Each CDR3 is given with its conserved first and last residue. D genes are given only for firm matches. Not every row has a clone size; where given, it reads once, few, many or a size class.

TRBV28	TRBD1	TRBJ1-1	-	TGTGCCAGCAGTCCCCGACAGGGAGAGGTAGCTGAAGCTTTCTTT	CASSPRQGEVAEAFF
TRBV6-5	-	TRBJ2-7	-	TGTGCCAGCAGCCCCCGCTTTCCCGTCGAGCAGTACTTC	CASSPRFPVEQYF
TRBV19	-	TRBJ1-6	-	TGTGCCAGTAGTAACCAGGGACGGACCTATAATTCACCCCTCCACTTT	CASSNQGRTYNSPLHF
TRBV5-1	TRBD1	TRBJ1-1	-	TGCGCCAGCAGCTCGCAGGGGGGCACTGAAGCTTTCTTT	CASSSQGGTEAFF
TRBV7-2	TRBD1	TRBJ1-2	-	TGTGCCAGCAGCTCATCGGGACAGATCTATGGCTACACCTTC	CASSSSGQIYGYTF
TRBV5-6	-	TRBJ2-7	few	TGTGCCAGCAGCTTGTGGTCGGGGGACGAGCAGTACTTC	CASSLWSGDEQYF
TRBV28	TRBD1	TRBJ2-1	-	TGTGCCAGCAGTTTAATAGGACAGGGGTTTTACAATGAGCAGTTCTTC	CASSLIGQGFYNEQFF
TRBV19	TRBD2	TRBJ2-3	-	TGTGCCAGTAGTATACGGACTAGCGGGGGCACAGATACGCAGTATTTT	CASSIRTSGGTDTQYF
TRBV5-6	-	TRBJ1-4	-	TGTGCCAGCAGCTTCCCCGGGCCAGCAACTAATGAAAAACTGTTTTTT	CASSFPGPATNEKLFF
TRBV27	TRBD1	TRBJ2-1	-	TGTGCCAGCAGTGAGACAGGGGTTCCCGGTGAGCAGTTCTTC	CASSETGVPGEQFF
TRBV11-2	-	TRBJ1-1	-	TGTGCCAGCAGCTTAGGTAGCACAACTGAAGCTTTCTTT	CASSLGSTTEAFF
TRBV20-1	-	TRBJ1-2	-	TGCAGTGCTAGGGGTCCTTACACCTTC	CSARGPYTF
TRBV9	-	TRBJ1-3	-	TGTGCCAGCAGCGTTACGGACGGAGTCTCTGGAAACACCATATATTTT	CASSVTDGVSGNTIYF
TRBV28	-	TRBJ1-5	-	TGTGCCAGCAGTTTATTGGTAGGGCATCAGCCCCAGCATTTT	CASSLLVGHQPQHF
TRBV4-3	-	TRBJ2-2	-	TGCGCCAGCAGCCAGGGTCTGGGACCCACCGGGGAGCTGTTTTTT	CASSQGLGPTGELFF
TRBV10-1	TRBD2	TRBJ2-3	-	TGCGCCAGCAGTGCCGCCGGACTAGCGGAACGCACAGATACGCAGTATTTT	CASSAAGLAERTDTQYF
TRBV18	-	TRBJ1-2	once	TGTGCCAGCTCACCGGAGTTAGATTATGGCTACACCTTC	CASSPELDYGYTF
TRBV29-1	-	TRBJ1-1	-	TGCAGCGTTGAGGGGACGGAGTTGAACCAACACACTGAAGCTTTCTTT	CSVEGTELNQHTEAFF
TRBV6-1	TRBD1	TRBJ2-7	-	TGTGCCAGCAGTGCCACCCTAGGACAGGGGGCGTACGAGCAGTACTTC	CASSATLGQGAYEQYF
TRBV14	-	TRBJ2-5	-	TGTGCCAGCAGCCAAGAAAAGTTACCCCGCGGTAGAGAGACCCAGTACTTC	CASSQEKLPRGRETQYF
TRBV6-4	TRBD2	TRBJ2-3	few	TGTGCCAGCAGTGACTCTAGCGGGGGGGCTGTAGATACGCAGTATTTT	CASSDSSGGAVDTQYF
TRBV2	TRBD2	TRBJ2-1	-	TGTGCCAGCAGTGAATTAGTAGCGGGAGGGAGCTCCTACAATGAGCAGTTCTTC	CASSELVAGGSSYNEQFF
TRBV6-2/TRBV6-3	-	TRBJ2-5	-	TGTGCCAGCAGTTACTCATCGAGAGAGACCCAGTACTTC	CASSYSSRETQYF
TRBV28	TRBD1	TRBJ1-1	-	TGTGCCAGCAGTTTCGCGACAGGGGAAGCTTTCTTT	CASSFATGEAFF
TRBV2	-	TRBJ1-3	-	TGTGCCAGCACATCGAGTACCACTGGAAACACCATATATTTT	CASTSSTTGNTIYF